This T cell receptor (beta chain) comes out of a study of T cells in Graves' hyperthyroidism and ophthalmopathy. The wider study: Peripheral blood draws took place at initial diagnosis, ahead of any treatment. General study results and limits: In simple terms, a model built on 13 V-J features told ophthalmopathy apart from stable hyperthyroidism.

The TCR beta CDR3 regions underwent amplification using RNA transcripts as the source. HTBI primers were used for first-round RT-PCR of the TCR CDR3. TCRdb called the multiplex PCR reads again in MiXCR, with one record for every CDR3 protein. The sample contains some 350,000 distinct CDR3 sequences, roughly 15% of which appear only once. For this clonotype: The antigen is not known.

Exclusion criteria comprised uncontrolled infection, other autoimmune disease, pregnancy or lactation. 10 ml of fresh peripheral blood supplied the PBMCs. This CDR3 region has 12 residues. Germline V CDR1 and CDR2: GTSNPN, SVGIG (reference sequence). The germline V and J ends were trimmed by 1 base and 1 base, with 2 bases remaining between them. The specimen was blood. The receptor was derived from a woman aged 40 to 50 with Graves' ophthalmopathy. V usage is TRBV30 and J usage is TRBJ1-3, with unresolved D. CDR3 DNA: TGTGCCTGGAGTGGTTCTGGAAACACCATATATTTT. Translating gives CAWSGSGNTIYF.